Below, 8 T cell receptor beta chains from the same sample are listed, as sequenced in a study of blood T cell repertoires in COVID-19. The assay was immunoSEQ multiplex PCR, and TCRdb's table has in-frame clones only and misses some. The data hold 200,000 or so clones, with 86% observed a single time. Sequenced: peripheral blood. These receptors all come from a woman between 50 and 59 years old with acute or convalescent COVID-19.

The chain recombines TRBV29-1 with TRBJ2-7; D call uncertain. The CDR3 is 13 amino acids. CDR1 SQVTM and CDR2 ANQGSEA come from the germline V gene. V lost 2 bases and J 0 bases, leaving 8 bases between the germline ends. The CDR3: CSVERVSSYEQYF. The CDR3 DNA sequence: TGCAGCGTTGAACGAGTGAGCTCCTACGAGCAGTACTTC.

In its sample, this clone was seen once. This rearrangement joins TRBV7-2 to TRBJ2-1; 8 nucleotides match TRBD2. Germline trimming cut 3 bases from V and 6 bases from J; bases unmatched to any gene: 7. Per germline, CDR1 SGHTA and CDR2 FQGNSA. The CDR3 loop spans 15 amino acids. DNA of the CDR3: TGTGCCAGCAGCTTCCGGACTAGCCGATTCAATGAGCAGTTCTTC. Amino acids: CASSFRTSRFNEQFF.

The rearrangement joins TRBV6-1 to TRBJ1-2; 9 bases are shared with TRBD1. The CDR3 covers 14 residues. CDR1 is MNHNS and CDR2 is SASEGT in the germline V gene. With 1 base clipped from V and 4 bases from J, the junction kept 1 base outside the gene matches. CDR3 loop: CASSEGQGVYGYTF. The CDR3, as DNA: TGTGCCAGCAGTGAAGGACAGGGGGTCTATGGCTACACCTTC.

The CDR3 DNA sequence: TGTGCCAGCAGCTTAGCCCCCGCGTTAAATCAGCCCCAGCATTTT. Protein sequence: CASSLAPALNQPQHF. This rearrangement joins TRBV7-2 to TRBJ1-5, with D unresolved. The CDR3 extends over 15 amino acids. V lost 0 bases to trimming and J lost 4 bases, with 10 bases between them. The germline gives CDR1 SGHTA, CDR2 FQGNSA.

This clone occurred once. V is TRBV27 and J is TRBJ1-3, with D uncertain. V was pared by 5 bases and J by 1 base, with 9 bases between. The CDR3 has 14 residues. Germline V gene lookup returns CDR1 MNHEY and CDR2 SMNVEV (reference sequence). The CDR3, as DNA: TGTGCCAGCAGTCCCACTTGGTCTGGAAACACCATATATTTT. Encoded protein: CASSPTWSGNTIYF.

The rearrangement uses TRBV27 and TRBJ2-7; no clear D. The CDR3 sequence is 12 residues long. Germline CDR1 MNHEY, CDR2 SMNVEV (reference sequence). V was cut by 8 bases and J by 2 bases, with 10 bases left in between. CDR3 region: CASGFSTYEQYF. Here the CDR3 DNA reads TGTGCCAGCGGCTTTTCGACCTACGAGCAGTACTTC.

V is TRBV15 and J is TRBJ2-7; D not certain. The germline V gene encodes CDR1 LNHNV and CDR2 YYDKDF (reference sequence). Deletions cut 1 base from V and 13 bases from J, with 17 bases between. The CDR3 totals 13 residues. As DNA, the CDR3 is TGTGCCACCAGCAGAGTGAGCGAGGCTAAATCCTACTTC. This codes for CATSRVSEAKSYF.

This chain links TRBV6-5 with TRBJ2-1, with no clear D. V dropped 5 bases and J dropped 9 bases, with 11 bases sitting between them. The CDR3 runs to 12 residues. Germline-derived CDR1 and CDR2 are MNHEY and SVGAGI. CDR3 DNA sequence: TGTGCCAGCAGTAAAACGTCGGGTGAGCAGTTCTTC. Translating gives CASSKTSGEQFF.